The 2 T cell receptor beta chains in this list originate from one sample, sequenced in a study of a mutant IDH1 vaccine in newly diagnosed glioma. Their specific antigens are unknown. Time point in this sample: week 35, safety follow-up. In the vaccine, a single dose held 300 ug of the mutant IDH1 20-mer peptide, along with topical imiquimod. Method: immunoSEQ multiplex PCR; TCRdb's copy keeps in-frame clones and lacks some. This table has around 29,000 clones, under 80% appearing once. The specimen comprised PBMCs, sampled from a glioma patient whose treatment included an IDH1 peptide vaccine. All receptors come from a man aged 45 to 65 with glioma.

This chain links TRBV5-1 with TRBJ2-7, with TRBD2 identical over 11 bases. The germline CDR1 and CDR2 sequences are SGHRS and YFSETQ. The CDR3 runs to 14 residues. Trimming took 2 bases from V and 6 from J; bases not matched to a gene: 4. The CDR3 nucleotides are TGCGCCAGCAGCTTTAGCGGGGGGGCGTCCGAGCAGTACTTC. Its translation is CASSFSGGASEQYF.

The chain recombines TRBV30 with TRBJ1-1, with 7 bases that match TRBD1. The CDR3 is 11 amino acids. In germline, CDR1 is GTSNPN, CDR2 SVGIG (reference sequence). After removal of 4 bases from V and 11 bases from J, the junction contained 7 bases not matched to a gene. The CDR3 DNA reads as TGTGCCTGGAATACAGGGGTTCTGGCTTTCTTT. Amino acids: CAWNTGVLAFF.